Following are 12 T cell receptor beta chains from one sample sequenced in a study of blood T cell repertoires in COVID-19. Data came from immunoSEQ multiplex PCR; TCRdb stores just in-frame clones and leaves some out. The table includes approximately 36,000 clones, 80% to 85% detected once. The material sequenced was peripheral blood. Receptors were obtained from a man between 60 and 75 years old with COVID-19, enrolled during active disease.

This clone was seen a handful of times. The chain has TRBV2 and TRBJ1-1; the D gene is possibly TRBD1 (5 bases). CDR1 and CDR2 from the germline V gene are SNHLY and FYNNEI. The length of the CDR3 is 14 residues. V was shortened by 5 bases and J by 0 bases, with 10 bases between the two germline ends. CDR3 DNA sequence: TGTGCCAGCAGTAGACAGATCATGAACACTGAAGCTTTCTTT. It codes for CASSRQIMNTEAFF. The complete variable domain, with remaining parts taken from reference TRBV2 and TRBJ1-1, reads EPEVTQTPSHQVTQMGQEVILRCVPISNHLYFYWYRQILGQKVEFLVSFYNNEISEKSEIFDDQFSVERPDGSNFTLKIRSTKLEDSAMYFCASSRQIMNTEAFFGQGTRLTVV.

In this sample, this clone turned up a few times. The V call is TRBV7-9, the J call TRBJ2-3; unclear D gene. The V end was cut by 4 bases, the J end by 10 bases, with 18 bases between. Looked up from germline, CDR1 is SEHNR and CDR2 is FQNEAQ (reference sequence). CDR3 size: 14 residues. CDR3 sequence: CASSYTNTPVAQYF. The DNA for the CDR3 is TGTGCCAGCAGCTATACTAACACCCCTGTCGCGCAGTATTTT.

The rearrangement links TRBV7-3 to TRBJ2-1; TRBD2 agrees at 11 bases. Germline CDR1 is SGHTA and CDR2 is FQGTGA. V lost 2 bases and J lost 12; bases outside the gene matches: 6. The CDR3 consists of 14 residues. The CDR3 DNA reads TGTGCCAGCAGCTTAGGCACTAGCGGGGGAGGGCAGTTCTTC. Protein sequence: CASSLGTSGGGQFF.

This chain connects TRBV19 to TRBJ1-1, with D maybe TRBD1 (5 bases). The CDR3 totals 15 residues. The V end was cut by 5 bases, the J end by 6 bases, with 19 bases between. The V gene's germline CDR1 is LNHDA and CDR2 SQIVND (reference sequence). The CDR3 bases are TGTGCCAGTAGTCCCAGGGCCGGGCCGTGGGCTGAAGCTTTCTTT. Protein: CASSPRAGPWAEAFF.

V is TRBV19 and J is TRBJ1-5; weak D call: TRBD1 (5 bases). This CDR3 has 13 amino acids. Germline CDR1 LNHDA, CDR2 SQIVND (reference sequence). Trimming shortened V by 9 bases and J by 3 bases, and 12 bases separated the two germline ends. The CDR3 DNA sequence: TGTGCCAGCCTAACAGGTCCCAATCAGCCCCAGCATTTT. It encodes CASLTGPNQPQHF.

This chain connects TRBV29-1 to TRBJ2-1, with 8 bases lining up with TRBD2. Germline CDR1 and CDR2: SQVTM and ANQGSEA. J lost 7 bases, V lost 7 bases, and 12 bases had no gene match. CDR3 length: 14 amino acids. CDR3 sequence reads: CSGIAGNSGNEQFF. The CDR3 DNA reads TGCAGCGGAATAGCGGGAAATTCCGGGAATGAGCAGTTCTTC.

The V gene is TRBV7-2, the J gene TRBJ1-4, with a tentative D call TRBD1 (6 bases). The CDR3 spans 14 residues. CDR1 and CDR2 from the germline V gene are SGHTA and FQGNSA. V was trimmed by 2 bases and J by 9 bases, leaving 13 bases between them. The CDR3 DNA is TGTGCCAGCAGCTTAAGTCAGCAGGGGAAAAAACTGTTTTTT. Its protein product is CASSLSQQGKKLFF.

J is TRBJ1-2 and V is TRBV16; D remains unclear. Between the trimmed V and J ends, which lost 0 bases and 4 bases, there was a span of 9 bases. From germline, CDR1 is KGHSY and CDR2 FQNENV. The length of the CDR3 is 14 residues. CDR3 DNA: TGTGCCAGCAGCCAATCGGGCCGGATCTATGGCTACACCTTC. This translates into CASSQSGRIYGYTF.

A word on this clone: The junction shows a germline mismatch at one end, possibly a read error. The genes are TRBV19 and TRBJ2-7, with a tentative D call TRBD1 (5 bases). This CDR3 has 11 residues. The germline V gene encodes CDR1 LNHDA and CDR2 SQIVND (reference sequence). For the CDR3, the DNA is TGTGCCAGTAGTATAGCGGGCAGGACATTCTTC. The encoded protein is CASSIAGRTFF. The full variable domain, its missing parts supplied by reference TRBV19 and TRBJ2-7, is DGGITQSPKYLFRKEGQNVTLSCEQNLNHDAMYWYRQDPGQGLRLIYYSQIVNDFQKGDIAEGYSVSREKKESFPLTVTSAQKNPTAFYLCASSIAGRTFFGPGTRLTVT.

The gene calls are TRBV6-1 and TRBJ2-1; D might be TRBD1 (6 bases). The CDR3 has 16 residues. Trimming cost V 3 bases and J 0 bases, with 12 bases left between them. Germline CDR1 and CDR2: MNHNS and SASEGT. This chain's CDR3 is CASSENTGSSYNEQFF. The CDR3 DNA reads TGTGCCAGCAGTGAGAATACAGGGAGCTCCTACAATGAGCAGTTCTTC.

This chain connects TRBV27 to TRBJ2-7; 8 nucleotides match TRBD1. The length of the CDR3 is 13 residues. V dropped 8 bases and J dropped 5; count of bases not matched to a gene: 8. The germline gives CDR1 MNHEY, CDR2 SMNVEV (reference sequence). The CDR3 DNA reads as TGTGCCAGCCTAGGACAGGGTAGGCACGAGCAGTACTTC. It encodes CASLGQGRHEQYF.

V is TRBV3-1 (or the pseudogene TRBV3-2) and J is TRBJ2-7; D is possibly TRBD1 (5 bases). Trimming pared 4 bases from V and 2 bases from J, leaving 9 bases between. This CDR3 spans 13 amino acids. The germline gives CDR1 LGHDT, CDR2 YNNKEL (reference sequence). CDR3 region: CASSPPGTYEQYF. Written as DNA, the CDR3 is TGTGCCAGCAGCCCCCCAGGGACCTACGAGCAGTACTTC.